This TCR beta chain was found in a study of tumor and adjacent non-tumor tissue in lung cancer. Three rounds of nested PCR, following a modified ARM-PCR protocol, produced the TCRbeta library. TCRdb used MiXCR to reprocess the multiplex PCR reads, holding one entry per CDR3 protein. Of about 50,000 distinct CDR3 sequences in the sample, about 79% were seen once. As to this clonotype: This likely comes from a read error, as the CDR3 has no conserved phenylalanine or tryptophan at its end.

CDR1 MDHEN and CDR2 SYDVKM come from the germline V gene. There are 13 residues in the CDR3. No cell sorting was done before RNA was extracted from the tissue. Distant lung tissue was collected more than 3 cm away from the tumor edge. This receptor was taken from a woman aged 60 to 75 with non-small cell lung cancer. The V gene is TRBV28, the J gene TRBJ1-1, with 10 bases matching TRBD1. The specimen sequenced was distant non-tumor lung tissue. CDR3 amino acids: CANSYGTGVKAFI. The DNA for the CDR3 is TGTGCCAACAGTTACGGGACAGGGGTTAAAGCTTTCATT.